The 19 T cell receptor beta chains below come from one sample, sequenced in a study of blood T cells in healthy people across ages. The use of a sample-barcoded 5' primer and a J-beta primer mix characterized a second PCR of roughly 7 to 11 cycles. Via MiXCR, TCRdb re-called the 5' RACE reads, giving one row per CDR3 protein. The data contain around 940,000 distinct CDR3 sequences, roughly half of them singletons. Sequenced: blood. Receptor source: a woman aged 60-75 years in good health.

This chain joins TRBV12-3 or TRBV12-4 and TRBJ2-2; perhaps TRBD1 as D (6 bases). CDR3 size: 15 residues. V shed 5 bases and J shed 5 bases, with 15 bases lying between them. The CDR3 DNA reads TGTGCCAGCAGTCCCCGAGGGGGTAGGACCGGGGAGCTGTTTTTT. This encodes CASSPRGGRTGELFF.

On this clonotype: The germline gene is not matched at one end of the junction; a read error may be the cause. The V call is TRBV29-1, the J call TRBJ2-5; 7 bases align to TRBD2. The DNA end is a closer match to TRBJ2-7, so the J assignment may be wrong. CDR1 is SQVTM and CDR2 is ANQGSEA in the germline V gene. There are 14 residues in the CDR3. The CDR3 reads CGVPGRDGAYEQYF. The CDR3 DNA is TGCGGCGTCCCAGGGAGGGACGGAGCCTACGAGCAGTACTTC.

The V call is TRBV2, the J call TRBJ2-5; 11 bases fit TRBD2. Losses at the gene ends were 8 bases for V and 7 bases for J; bases not matched to a gene: 9. This CDR3 is 14 amino acids long. Germline V gives CDR1 SNHLY, CDR2 FYNNEI. The DNA of the CDR3 is TGTGCCAGCGCTCCGGGACTAGCGGTCTCGACCCAGTACTTC. Translating gives CASAPGLAVSTQYF.

V is TRBV29-1 and J is TRBJ1-2, with 9 nucleotides matching TRBD1. Trimming at V came to 5 bases and at J to 8 bases, leaving 9 bases not matched to a gene. This CDR3 has 13 amino acids. Germline V gives CDR1 SQVTM, CDR2 ANQGSEA. CDR3 region: CSVWDRANQGYTF. The CDR3 coding sequence is TGCAGCGTTTGGGACAGGGCCAATCAAGGCTACACCTTC.

In this sample, this clonotype turned up a few times. The V and J genes are TRBV28 and TRBJ2-1, with TRBD2 identical over 11 bases. CDR1 and CDR2 from the germline V gene are MDHEN and SYDVKM. This CDR3 region has 19 residues. The V gene end was trimmed by 6 bases and the J gene end by 4 bases; junction bases not matched to a gene: 17. Here the CDR3 DNA reads TGTGCCAGCAGGGAACTAGCGGGAGCCGAGCTGGCGATATACAATGAGCAGTTCTTC. Its translation is CASRELAGAELAIYNEQFF. Full variable domain (remainder filled in from reference TRBV28 and TRBJ2-1): DVKVTQSSRYLVKRTGEKVFLECVQDMDHENMFWYRQDPGLGLRLIYFSYDVKMKEKGDIPEGYSVSREKKERFSLILESASTNQTSMYLCASRELAGAELAIYNEQFFGPGTRLTVL.

Remarks on this clonotype: At one of its ends the junction is not consistent with the germline gene, which may arise from a read error. The chain carries TRBV20-1 and TRBJ1-1; D not resolved. This CDR3 has 13 amino acids. Germline CDR1 reads DFQATT; CDR2 reads SNEGSKA (reference sequence). CDR3 nucleotides: TGCAGTGCCCGACGGACTATGAACGCTGAAGCTTTCTTT. Encoded protein: CSARRTMNAEAFF.

The genes are TRBV20-1 and TRBJ2-7; 9 nucleotides align to TRBD2. The germline gives CDR1 DFQATT, CDR2 SNEGSKA (reference sequence). The CDR3 extends over 15 amino acids. Trimming removed 3 bases from V and 7 bases from J; junction bases left unmatched: 13. The CDR3 DNA follows: TGCAGTGCTAGGGATGGCGGGGGGGCTTCCTGGGAGCAGTACTTC. Its protein is CSARDGGGASWEQYF.

V gene TRBV2 combines with J gene TRBJ1-2; no definite D call. The CDR3 runs to 13 residues. CDR1 and CDR2 (germline): SNHLY, FYNNEI. V lost 6 bases to trimming and J lost 5 bases, with 13 bases between them. The CDR3 sequence is CASSRDKLYGYTF. CDR3 in DNA: TGTGCCAGCAGCCGCGACAAGTTATATGGCTACACCTTC.

This clonotype appeared many times. CDR3 coding DNA: TGTGCCAGCAGTTTCGGGGACAGGGCACAGACCCAGTACTTC. Translating it yields CASSFGDRAQTQYF. The chain recombines TRBV12-3 or TRBV12-4 with TRBJ2-5, with 9 bases lining up with TRBD1. This CDR3 comprises 14 residues. V was clipped by 3 bases and J by 6 bases; unmatched bases: 5.

The chain couples TRBV20-1 to TRBJ2-3; a weak D match, TRBD2 (5 bases). CDR1 is DFQATT, CDR2 SNEGSKA, per germline (reference sequence). V was shortened by 5 bases and J by 4 bases, with 7 bases between the two germline ends. This CDR3 comprises 11 residues. CDR3 sequence (DNA): TGCAGTGCTTTCGGGGCAGATACGCAGTATTTT. Protein product: CSAFGADTQYF.

The chain has TRBV9 and TRBJ2-7; D ambiguous. Per the germline V gene, CDR1 is SGDLS and CDR2 is YYNGEE. The V end was cut by 0 bases, the J end by 0 bases, with 10 bases between. CDR3 length: 15 amino acids. The CDR3 is CASSVAPVSSYEQYF. The CDR3 DNA reads as TGTGCCAGCAGCGTAGCGCCGGTCAGCTCCTACGAGCAGTACTTC.

The chain employs TRBV4-1 and TRBJ2-7, with 7 nucleotides matching TRBD1. The CDR3 spans 15 residues. The V gene end was trimmed by 0 bases and the J gene end by 1 base; junction bases not matched to a gene: 3. Germline assignment: CDR1 MGHRA and CDR2 YSYEKL. The DNA for the CDR3 is TGCGCCAGCAGCCAAGAACTGGACAGGTCCTACGAGCAGTACTTC. This encodes CASSQELDRSYEQYF.

The count of this clonotype is one. V and J are TRBV9 and TRBJ2-5, with D hard to call. Germline V lookup: CDR1 SGDLS, CDR2 YYNGEE. The CDR3 contains 15 residues. Trimming removed 1 base at V and 2 bases at J, with 12 bases between. The CDR3 bases are TGTGCCAGCAGCGTACTGGCCAGGCCTCAAGAGACCCAGTACTTC. It specifies CASSVLARPQETQYF.

Points on this clonotype: It may be a read error: a sequence one base away is much more abundant. J is TRBJ1-2 and V is TRBV12-3 or TRBV12-4; TRBD1 aligns across 8 bases. The CDR3 spans 14 residues. CDR3 residues: CVSSTGGDNYGYTF. The CDR3 coding sequence is TGTGTCAGCAGTACAGGGGGGGATAACTATGGCTACACCTTC.

The V call is TRBV28, the J call TRBJ2-3; tentatively, D is TRBD2 (6 bases). The V end was cut by 5 bases, the J end by 6 bases, with 18 bases between. This CDR3 has 15 amino acids. Germline loops: CDR1 MDHEN, CDR2 SYDVKM. CDR3 protein: CASSPHGTRRDTQYF. DNA for the CDR3: TGTGCCAGCAGTCCGCATGGGACTCGCCGGGATACGCAGTATTTT.

This clonotype was observed a few times. This sequence joins TRBV28 and TRBJ2-5; D gene uncertain. The CDR3 runs to 16 residues. CDR1 is MDHEN, CDR2 SYDVKM, per germline. The ends were cut back, 6 bases at V and 3 bases at J, with 20 bases in the middle. CDR3 region: CASRDLELKKKETQYF. The CDR3 bases are TGTGCCAGCAGAGACTTAGAGCTTAAGAAAAAAGAGACCCAGTACTTC.

The chain combines TRBV5-6 with TRBJ2-1; possible D gene TRBD2, 6 bases. Germline V lookup: CDR1 SGHDT, CDR2 YYEEEE. V was trimmed by 9 bases and J by 9 bases, leaving 10 bases between them. There are 10 residues in the CDR3. The CDR3 protein is CANNSGEQFF. The CDR3 DNA follows: TGTGCCAACAATAGCGGTGAGCAGTTCTTC.

The chain combines TRBV7-8 with TRBJ1-5; D is perhaps TRBD1 (6 bases). The V end lost 7 bases, the J end lost 1 base, and 20 bases lay between the germline ends. The CDR3 runs to 17 residues. Germline V gives CDR1 SGHVS, CDR2 FQNEAQ. CDR3 in DNA: TGTGCCAGCACCCTAACGGGGAGGGGGAAGAGCAATCAGCCCCAGCATTTT. It yields the protein CASTLTGRGKSNQPQHF.

The chain uses TRBV3-1 and TRBJ2-7; TRBD2 might be the D (6 bases). The germline V and J ends were trimmed by 1 base and 6 bases, with 7 bases remaining between them. The V gene's germline CDR1 is LGHDT and CDR2 YNNKEL (reference sequence). The CDR3 is 12 amino acids. CDR3 sequence: CASSQVGGEQYF. CDR3 DNA: TGTGCCAGCAGCCAAGTGGGGGGCGAGCAGTACTTC.